Shown below are 4 T cell receptor beta chains from a single sample sequenced in a study of CD8+CD57+ T cells in acquired aplastic anemia. According to the study, genomic DNA was the template for TCR beta VDJ and CDR3 profiling. TCRdb independently ran MiXCR on the reads; one entry per CDR3 protein. Altogether 150,000 to 200,000 distinct CDR3 sequences are present, 64% being singletons, with the ten largest covering 35% to 55%. The sample consisted of sorted CD4+, CD8+, or CD8+CD57+ T cells (not recorded which) from PBMCs. Receptors originate from a human donor with severe aplastic anemia or a healthy control (not recorded which).

This clonotype appeared once. This chain connects TRBV7-2 to TRBJ2-1; weak D call: TRBD1 (5 bases). Deletions cut 2 bases from V and 4 bases from J, with 9 bases between. Germline CDR1 and CDR2: SGHTA and FQGNSA. CDR3 length equals 14 residues. DNA for the CDR3: TGTGCCAGCAGCTTATCACAGGAATACAATGAGCAGTTCTTC. It yields the protein CASSLSQEYNEQFF.

This clonotype has just one count. The chain links TRBV29-1 to TRBJ2-1; D uncertain. This CDR3 spans 13 amino acids. CDR1 is SQVTM and CDR2 is ANQGSEA in the germline V gene. Trimming cost V 2 bases and J 4 bases, with 9 bases left between them. CDR3 loop: CSVERYPYNEQFF. CDR3 bases: TGCAGCGTTGAACGTTACCCATACAATGAGCAGTTCTTC.

This clonotype was counted between two and nine times. V gene TRBV7-9 combines with J gene TRBJ1-3, with a tentative D call TRBD1 (5 bases). CDR1 SEHNR and CDR2 FQNEAQ come from the germline V gene (reference sequence). The CDR3 length is 17 residues. The V and J ends lost 5 bases and 4 bases respectively, with 21 bases between them. The CDR3 sequence: CASSIWNRGGQGNTIYF. DNA for the CDR3: TGTGCCAGCAGCATATGGAATCGGGGTGGACAAGGAAACACCATATATTTT. The variable domain in full, with the rest retrieved from reference TRBV7-9 and TRBJ1-3, is DTGVSQNPRHKITKRGQNVTFRCDPISEHNRLYWYRQTLGQGPEFLTYFQNEAQLEKSRLLSDRFSAERPKGSFSTLEIQRTEQGDSAMYLCASSIWNRGGQGNTIYFGEGSWLTVV.

V usage is TRBV19 and J usage is TRBJ2-5, with D uncertain. Germline CDR1 LNHDA, CDR2 SQIVND (reference sequence). The length of the CDR3 is 15 residues. Trimming took 2 bases from V and 1 from J, leaving 11 bases between them. DNA for the CDR3: TGTGCCAGTAGTATATCCAGGAGATTCCAAGAGACCCAGTACTTC. It specifies CASSISRRFQETQYF.